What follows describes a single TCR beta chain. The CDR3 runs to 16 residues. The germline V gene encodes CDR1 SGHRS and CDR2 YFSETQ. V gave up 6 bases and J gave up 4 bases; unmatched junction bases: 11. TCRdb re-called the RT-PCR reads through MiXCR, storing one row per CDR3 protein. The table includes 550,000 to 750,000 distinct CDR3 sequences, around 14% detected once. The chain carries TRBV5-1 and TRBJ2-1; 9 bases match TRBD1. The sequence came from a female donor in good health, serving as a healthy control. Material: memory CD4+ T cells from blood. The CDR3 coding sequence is TGCGCCAGCAAACAGGGGGCGGCTAGCGATTACAATGAGCAGTTCTTC. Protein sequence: CASKQGAASDYNEQFF.